These 27 T cell receptor beta chains originate from one sample sequenced in a study of T-cell reconstitution after alpha-beta-depleted transplantation in children. This sample's TCRbeta library carried unique molecular identifier barcodes. TCRdb used MiXCR to reprocess the PCR reads, holding one entry per CDR3 protein. The profile shows 330,000 or so distinct CDR3 sequences, over 9.5% of them singletons. This material consisted of PBMCs, taken before TCRalphabeta/CD19-depleted stem cell transplant. These receptors were obtained from a boy under two years old with acute myeloid leukemia, due to receive a stem cell transplant.

Many counts were recorded for this clonotype. The rearrangement joins TRBV7-9 to TRBJ2-6; no clear D gene. This CDR3 is built from 13 residues. The germline V gene has CDR1 SEHNR and CDR2 FQNEAQ (reference sequence). Trimming took 11 bases from V and 2 from J, leaving 10 bases between them. As DNA, the CDR3 is TGTGCCGTATATCCCCCTGGGGCCAACGTCCTGACTTTC. This encodes CAVYPPGANVLTF.

The V and J genes are TRBV3-1 and TRBJ2-1, with TRBD2 matching 12 bases. The junction had 24 bases not matched to a gene; V was cut back by 10 bases and J by 8 bases. The germline gives CDR1 LGHDT, CDR2 YNNKEL (reference sequence). CDR3 length equals 19 residues. CDR3 protein: CAICPGTAFLAGGLDEQFF. The DNA for the CDR3 is TGTGCCATCTGCCCTGGGACAGCCTTTCTAGCGGGAGGGCTAGATGAGCAGTTCTTC.

The chain employs TRBV6-1 and TRBJ2-3, with 8 bases identical to TRBD2. The CDR3 consists of 18 residues. J lost 0 bases, V lost 4 bases, and 12 bases had no gene match. Per the germline V gene, CDR1 is MNHNS and CDR2 is SASEGT. CDR3 protein: CASSGQLAGTLSTDTQYF. DNA of the CDR3: TGTGCCAGCAGTGGCCAGCTAGCGGGTACCTTAAGCACAGATACGCAGTATTTT.

This clonotype was counted ten times or more. V gene TRBV12-3 or TRBV12-4 combines with J gene TRBJ2-1; no clear D gene. The CDR3 covers 13 residues. V was cut by 1 base and J by 4 bases, with 5 bases left in between. CDR3 loop: CASSLGVYNEQFF. The CDR3, as DNA: TGTGCCAGCAGTTTAGGGGTTTACAATGAGCAGTTCTTC.

The sample holds one count of this clonotype. The chain recombines TRBV19 with TRBJ2-5, with a possible D match to TRBD2 (5 bases). V gave up 5 bases and J gave up 2 bases, with 15 bases separating them. Germline assignment: CDR1 LNHDA and CDR2 SQIVND (reference sequence). The CDR3 is 15 amino acids. The CDR3 protein is CASSPRGADQETQYF. The CDR3 DNA sequence: TGTGCCAGTAGTCCTCGGGGAGCGGATCAAGAGACCCAGTACTTC.

The rearrangement links TRBV28 to TRBJ2-1, with 10 bases fitting TRBD2. V trimming: 4 bases; J trimming: 3 bases; junction bases outside the gene matches: 0. The CDR3 is made up of 14 amino acids. CDR1 MDHEN and CDR2 SYDVKM come from the germline V gene. The CDR3 coding sequence is TGTGCCAGCAGTTCTAGCGGGAGCTACAATGAGCAGTTCTTC. It codes for CASSSSGSYNEQFF.

This clonotype turned up a few times. This rearrangement joins TRBV12-3 or TRBV12-4 to TRBJ2-3; 8 nucleotides agree with TRBD2. V lost 7 bases, J lost 0 bases, and 3 bases stayed unmatched. This CDR3 region has 14 residues. CDR3 in amino acids: CASIGGGSTDTQYF. In nucleotides, the CDR3 is TGTGCCAGCATTGGCGGGGGGAGCACAGATACGCAGTATTTT.

This clonotype was observed many times. J is TRBJ1-2 and V is TRBV27; 9 bases match TRBD1. The CDR3 is made up of 15 amino acids. Unmatched junction bases numbered 11, after V lost 5 bases and J lost 7 bases. Germline assignment: CDR1 MNHEY and CDR2 SMNVEV (reference sequence). DNA of the CDR3: TGTGCCAGCAGTCTCACAGGGACAGGGCATGGTGGCTACACCTTC. Residues: CASSLTGTGHGGYTF.

This clonotype came up many times. The genes are TRBV6-4 and TRBJ2-1; 9 positions match TRBD2. Per germline, CDR1 MRHNA and CDR2 SNTAGT. This CDR3 is 16 amino acids long. V gave up 0 bases and J gave up 6 bases; unmatched junction bases: 6. The CDR3 loop is CASSDSPGTSSNEQFF. The CDR3 DNA reads TGTGCCAGCAGTGACTCTCCCGGGACTAGCAGCAATGAGCAGTTCTTC.

This clonotype was counted a few times. The rearrangement uses TRBV19 and TRBJ1-3; weak D call: TRBD1 (5 bases). The CDR3 is 15 amino acids. V lost 5 bases to trimming and J lost 0 bases, with 11 bases between them. Germline CDR1 reads LNHDA; CDR2 reads SQIVND (reference sequence). CDR3 in DNA: TGTGCCAGTAGTCCCGGGACTTACTCTGGAAACACCATATATTTT. It translates to CASSPGTYSGNTIYF. Full variable domain (rest looked up from reference TRBV19 and TRBJ1-3): DGGITQSPKYLFRKEGQNVTLSCEQNLNHDAMYWYRQDPGQGLRLIYYSQIVNDFQKGDIAEGYSVSREKKESFPLTVTSAQKNPTAFYLCASSPGTYSGNTIYFGEGSWLTVV.

This clonotype was detected a few times. V gene TRBV10-3 combines with J gene TRBJ2-7; possibly TRBD2 for D (6 bases). Trimming cost V 4 bases and J 3 bases, with 13 bases left between them. The CDR3 is 14 residues long. Germline V gives CDR1 ENHRY, CDR2 SYGVKD. The CDR3 loop reads CAISASGGDYEQYF. The CDR3 DNA follows: TGTGCCATCAGTGCGAGCGGAGGGGACTACGAGCAGTACTTC.

This clonotype was found many times. The genes are TRBV12-3 or TRBV12-4 and TRBJ2-1; no reliable D call. CDR3 length: 16 amino acids. The V end lost 3 bases, the J end lost 4 bases, and 16 bases lay between the germline ends. The CDR3 sequence is CASSFSLGAMYNEQFF. In nucleotides, the CDR3 is TGTGCCAGCAGTTTTAGTTTAGGAGCCATGTACAATGAGCAGTTCTTC.

This clonotype was recorded many times. This chain links TRBV4-3 with TRBJ2-7; TRBD2 aligns across 8 bases. In germline, CDR1 is LGHNA, CDR2 YSLEER. V lost 1 base, J lost 2 bases, and 4 bases stayed unmatched. The CDR3 is made up of 15 amino acids. In nucleotides, the CDR3 is TGCGCCAGCAGCCAAGGGGGACTAGGACCCTACGAGCAGTACTTC. Its translation is CASSQGGLGPYEQYF.

The table lists this clonotype with many counts. The V gene is TRBV5-1, the J gene TRBJ1-4, with D possibly being TRBD1 (6 bases). This CDR3 contains 15 residues. In germline, CDR1 is SGHRS, CDR2 YFSETQ. V was shortened by 0 bases and J by 4 bases, with 10 bases between the two germline ends. The DNA of the CDR3 is TGCGCCAGCAGCTTGGGGACAGCCGTTAATGAAAAACTGTTTTTT. It is translated as CASSLGTAVNEKLFF.

This clonotype has ten or more counts. This chain links TRBV18 with TRBJ2-1; 7 bases are a match to TRBD2. The V gene's germline CDR1 is KGHSH and CDR2 LQKENI. This CDR3 spans 13 amino acids. V dropped 3 bases and J dropped 7; count of bases not matched to a gene: 3. CDR3 region: CASSPGLGNEQFF. The CDR3 DNA is TGTGCCAGCTCACCCGGACTAGGGAATGAGCAGTTCTTC.

This clonotype showed up many times. The V gene is TRBV6-2 or TRBV6-3, the J gene TRBJ2-2; D gene ambiguous. Trimming left V 0 bases short and J 0 bases short, with 8 bases between. This CDR3 region has 16 residues. From germline, CDR1 is MNHEY and CDR2 SVGEGT. The CDR3 loop is CASSYSWETNTGELFF. The CDR3, as DNA: TGTGCCAGCAGTTACTCTTGGGAAACGAACACCGGGGAGCTGTTTTTT.

With regard to this clonotype: A much larger clone differs from this one at a single base, so this may be a read error. V usage is TRBV21-1 and J usage is TRBJ1-1; the table's D call, TRBD1, was not checked against the DNA. TRBV21-1 is marked as a pseudogene. The CDR3 is made up of 14 amino acids. The CDR3 nucleotides are TGTGCCAGCAGGGGGACAGCTTTGAACACTGAAGATTTCTTT. Its translation: CASRGTALNTEDFF.

This clonotype came up many times. This rearrangement joins TRBV7-2 to TRBJ1-2; TRBD1 might be the D (6 bases). Germline V gene data show CDR1 as SGHTA and CDR2 as FQGNSA. Deletions cut 4 bases from V and 7 bases from J, with 19 bases between. The CDR3 runs 15 residues. The CDR3 sequence: CASSSPQGFISGYTF. As DNA, the CDR3 is TGTGCCAGCAGCTCACCGCAGGGGTTTATTAGTGGCTACACCTTC.

This clonotype was counted many times. The chain combines TRBV7-2 with TRBJ2-1, with D possibly being TRBD2 (6 bases). The germline gives CDR1 SGHTA, CDR2 FQGNSA. The CDR3 contains 15 residues. Trimming stripped 5 bases from V and 0 bases from J, with 11 bases between. As DNA, the CDR3 is TGTGCCAGCAGCCCGGACTATAGCTCCTACAATGAGCAGTTCTTC. Amino acids: CASSPDYSSYNEQFF.

This clonotype was found a few times. This CDR3 reads CSARRGGSTDTQYF. The DNA of the CDR3 is TGCAGTGCTAGGCGGGGGGGGAGCACAGATACGCAGTATTTT. This chain joins TRBV20-1 and TRBJ2-3, with TRBD2 matching 9 bases. V lost 3 bases and J lost 0; bases outside the gene matches: 1. Looked up from germline, CDR1 is DFQATT and CDR2 is SNEGSKA (reference sequence). CDR3 length: 14 amino acids.

The chain combines TRBV12-3 or TRBV12-4 with TRBJ2-6, with D uncertain. This CDR3 is 14 amino acids long. The germline V and J ends were trimmed by 3 bases and 2 bases, with 5 bases remaining between them. CDR3 bases: TGTGCCAGCAGTTTTGGGCCTGGGGCCAACGTCCTGACTTTC. Its translation is CASSFGPGANVLTF.

This clonotype was counted at least ten times. The chain joins TRBV9 to TRBJ2-5; possible D gene TRBD2, 5 bases. Germline assignment: CDR1 SGDLS and CDR2 YYNGEE. This CDR3 spans 14 amino acids. Trimming stripped 0 bases from V and 7 bases from J, with 13 bases between. The CDR3 DNA sequence: TGTGCCAGCAGCGTAGCGGGTCTAGCTGCGACCCAGTACTTC. It is translated as CASSVAGLAATQYF.

Here the CDR3 reads CASSYRLASSTDTQYF. As DNA, the CDR3 is TGTGCCAGCAGTTACCGGCTAGCCTCTAGCACAGATACGCAGTATTTT. The chain joins TRBV6-5 to TRBJ2-3; perhaps TRBD2 as D (5 bases). CDR3 length: 16 amino acids. CDR1 is MNHEY, CDR2 SVGAGI, per germline. Trimming took 2 bases from V and 0 from J, leaving 12 bases between them.

This clonotype was counted between two and nine times. V usage is TRBV29-1 and J usage is TRBJ1-2; D call uncertain. Trimming shortened V by 1 base and J by 6 bases, and 18 bases separated the two germline ends. The CDR3 runs 15 residues. Germline V gene sequence: CDR1 SQVTM, CDR2 ANQGSEA. This CDR3 reads CSVEVWQALHHGYTF. The CDR3 DNA sequence: TGCAGCGTTGAAGTCTGGCAGGCCCTGCACCATGGCTACACCTTC.

The chain joins TRBV20-1 to TRBJ1-1; D gene unclear. Germline CDR1 reads DFQATT; CDR2 reads SNEGSKA (reference sequence). The CDR3 is 14 amino acids. V gave up 1 base and J gave up 8 bases, with 17 bases separating them. CDR3 nucleotide sequence: TGCAGTGCTAGAGTCCTCTCGCCTGAGTTAGAAGCTTTCTTT. It yields the protein CSARVLSPELEAFF.

This clonotype was detected many times. The genes are TRBV25-1 and TRBJ2-7; 10 bases are shared with TRBD2. This CDR3 is built from 11 residues. Trimming at V came to 6 bases and at J to 7 bases, leaving 0 bases not matched to a gene. The germline CDR1 and CDR2 sequences are MGHDK and SYGVNS. The CDR3 DNA sequence: TGTGCCAGCAGGGGACTAGCGGAGCAGTACTTC. Residues: CASRGLAEQYF.

The gene calls are TRBV5-1 and TRBJ2-2; 7 bases fit TRBD1. The CDR3 runs to 15 residues. The trim removed 1 base at V and 1 base at J, leaving 1 base unmatched. In germline, CDR1 is SGHRS, CDR2 YFSETQ. The CDR3 region has the DNA TGCGCCAGCAGCTTGTGGACAGGGAACACCGGGGAGCTGTTTTTT. It is translated as CASSLWTGNTGELFF.